These 27 T cell receptor beta chains share one sample of origin, sequenced in a study of cytomegalovirus exposure and HLA in healthy donors. Vbeta (60) and Jbeta (13) primers were used in the PCR. Repertoires were generated with immunoSEQ multiplex PCR, while TCRdb's copy carries only in-frame clones and drops some. The repertoire holds around 150,000 clones, roughly three quarters seen once, with approximately 5% in the top ten. The specimen was PBMCs. The receptor source for this set is a woman aged 45-59 years in good health and CMV-seronegative.

The genes are TRBV11-2 and TRBJ1-2, with 9 bases that match TRBD1. Germline-derived CDR1 and CDR2 are SGHAT and FQNNGV. With 5 bases clipped from V and 10 bases from J, the junction kept 8 bases outside the gene matches. The CDR3 runs 13 residues. The CDR3 DNA reads TGTGCCAGCAGCCCCGGGACAGGGTTATCCTACACCTTC. The encoded protein is CASSPGTGLSYTF.

The chain is built from TRBV4-1 and TRBJ2-5, with D tentatively TRBD2 (5 bases). CDR1 is MGHRA and CDR2 is YSYEKL in the germline V gene. V was cut by 5 bases and J by 9 bases, with 22 bases left in between. This CDR3 region has 15 residues. CDR3 sequence (DNA): TGCGCCAGCAGCTTAGACGTAGCTAGACGGGGATCCCAGTACTTC. This codes for CASSLDVARRGSQYF.

The genes are TRBV5-4 and TRBJ2-7, with 11 bases aligning to TRBD1. Per the germline V gene, CDR1 is SGHNT and CDR2 is YYREEE (reference sequence). This CDR3 is built from 14 residues. Germline trimming cut 4 bases from V and 5 bases from J; bases unmatched to any gene: 5. CDR3 DNA sequence: TGTGCCAGCAGCGCCGGGACAGGGGGGAACGAGCAGTACTTC. Its protein product is CASSAGTGGNEQYF.

This clone occurred a few times. The junction shows a germline mismatch at one end, possibly a read error. CDR3 sequence reads: CSSSPIQGPSGNTIYF. The CDR3 DNA follows: TGTTCCAGCAGCCCAATACAGGGACCCTCTGGAAACACCATATATTTT. The chain recombines TRBV7-9 with TRBJ1-3, with D possibly being TRBD1 (6 bases). Germline V gives CDR1 SEHNR, CDR2 FQNEAQ (reference sequence). The CDR3 runs 16 residues.

J is TRBJ1-1 and V is TRBV5-1, with 7 bases lining up with TRBD1. The CDR3 runs 13 residues. Germline CDR1 is SGHRS and CDR2 is YFSETQ. V dropped 5 bases and J dropped 1; count of bases not matched to a gene: 2. CDR3 in DNA: TGCGCCAGCAGGGGACAGAGGAACACTGAAGCTTTCTTT. Translation gives CASRGQRNTEAFF.

The chain recombines TRBV5-4 with TRBJ2-5; possibly TRBD2 for D (5 bases). The length of the CDR3 is 16 residues. V was clipped by 3 bases and J by 5 bases, with 20 bases between them. The germline CDR1 and CDR2 sequences are SGHNT and YYREEE (reference sequence). CDR3 protein: CASSYPGNPLAETQYF. CDR3 DNA: TGTGCCAGCAGCTACCCCGGGAACCCCCTTGCGGAGACCCAGTACTTC.

This chain's CDR3 is CASSLRGRNSPLHF. CDR3 coding DNA: TGTGCCAGCAGTTTAAGGGGGCGAAATTCACCCCTCCACTTT. The chain has TRBV27 and TRBJ1-6; 7 bases fit TRBD1. Trimming removed 2 bases from V and 7 bases from J; junction bases left unmatched: 2. The CDR3 has 14 residues. Germline CDR1 and CDR2: MNHEY and SMNVEV (reference sequence).

The chain joins TRBV2 to TRBJ2-1; TRBD2 agrees at 8 bases. Germline lookup yields CDR1 SNHLY and CDR2 FYNNEI. Trimming took 6 bases from V and 15 from J; bases not matched to a gene: 13. This CDR3 is 13 amino acids long. CDR3 protein: CASSLDWRGVMFF. CDR3 sequence (DNA): TGTGCCAGCAGCCTGGATTGGCGGGGGGTGATGTTCTTC.

The V call is TRBV29-1, the J call TRBJ1-1; 7 bases agree with TRBD1. Trimming removed 6 bases from V and 8 bases from J; junction bases left unmatched: 3. In germline, CDR1 is SQVTM, CDR2 ANQGSEA. The CDR3 runs 10 residues. The CDR3 sequence is CSVGQLEAFF. CDR3 DNA sequence: TGCAGCGTGGGACAGCTAGAAGCTTTCTTT.

The chain combines TRBV28 with TRBJ2-7, with TRBD1 identical over 11 bases. The CDR3 is 17 amino acids. With V trimmed by 5 bases and J by 2 bases, 11 bases remained unmatched. Per the germline V gene, CDR1 is MDHEN and CDR2 is SYDVKM. In DNA form, the CDR3 reads TGTGCCAGCAGTAGCCCCGGGACAGGGGGATCGACCTACGAGCAGTACTTC. This gives the protein CASSSPGTGGSTYEQYF.

The chain combines TRBV11-1 with TRBJ2-1, with 9 bases lining up with TRBD1. Trimming took 1 base from V and 2 from J; bases not matched to a gene: 9. Per germline, CDR1 SGHAT and CDR2 FQDESV (reference sequence). The CDR3 totals 18 residues. This chain's CDR3 is CASSLDQSGTGTYNEQFF. DNA of the CDR3: TGTGCCAGCAGCTTAGATCAGTCCGGGACAGGGACCTACAATGAGCAGTTCTTC.

V is TRBV6-1 and J is TRBJ1-1; D not resolved. Germline assignment: CDR1 MNHNS and CDR2 SASEGT. The V end lost 3 bases, the J end lost 5 bases, and 16 bases lay between the germline ends. This CDR3 region has 15 residues. The CDR3 DNA reads as TGTGCCAGCAGTGACCGCTCTCTTCAGAGGACTGAAGCTTTCTTT. It specifies CASSDRSLQRTEAFF.

J is TRBJ2-1 and V is TRBV11-3; 9 bases fit TRBD1. This CDR3 is 16 amino acids long. CDR1 and CDR2 (germline): SGHNT, YENEEA. The trim removed 1 base at V and 7 bases at J, leaving 8 bases unmatched. The chain's CDR3 is CASSLGGGQGGNEQFF. The CDR3 coding sequence is TGTGCCAGCAGCTTAGGAGGGGGACAGGGAGGAAATGAGCAGTTCTTC.

This clone was observed a few times. The rearrangement links TRBV4-3 to TRBJ1-5, with a tentative D call TRBD1 (5 bases). The length of the CDR3 is 14 residues. Trimming removed 5 bases from V and 4 bases from J, with 12 bases in between. Germline V gives CDR1 LGHNA, CDR2 YSLEER. This chain's CDR3 is CASSVDRSNQPQHF. DNA of the CDR3: TGCGCCAGCAGCGTCGACAGATCAAATCAGCCCCAGCATTTT.

This clone was found a few times. The V and J genes are TRBV5-1 and TRBJ2-3, with TRBD2 identical over 10 bases. With V trimmed by 0 bases and J by 3 bases, 13 bases remained unmatched. Germline CDR1 reads SGHRS; CDR2 reads YFSETQ. This CDR3 has 19 residues. The DNA for the CDR3 is TGCGCCAGCAGCTTGGCCGGGATAGCGGGGGGCTCGGGGACAGATACGCAGTATTTT. It is translated as CASSLAGIAGGSGTDTQYF.

V and J are TRBV19 and TRBJ2-2; D might be TRBD2 (5 bases). Germline V lookup: CDR1 LNHDA, CDR2 SQIVND (reference sequence). This CDR3 spans 14 amino acids. Between the trimmed V and J ends, which lost 7 bases and 4 bases, there was a span of 13 bases. Here the CDR3 reads CASMVLAGTGELFF. CDR3 sequence (DNA): TGTGCCAGTATGGTTCTAGCTGGCACCGGGGAGCTGTTTTTT.

The chain carries TRBV10-1 and TRBJ2-5; TRBD1 is a possible D gene (6 bases). The CDR3 covers 13 residues. The V gene lost 6 bases and the J gene lost 2 bases, with 10 bases spanning the gap. Germline CDR1 WNHNN, CDR2 SYGVQD (reference sequence). In nucleotides, the CDR3 is TGCGCCAGCAGAACAGGGTGGCAAGAGACCCAGTACTTC. Amino acids: CASRTGWQETQYF.

V and J are TRBV7-6 and TRBJ2-1; 7 nucleotides agree with TRBD1. The J segment lost 1 base and the V segment lost 5 bases, leaving 8 bases of the junction unmatched. This CDR3 is built from 16 residues. From germline, CDR1 is SGHVS and CDR2 FNYEAQ. CDR3 nucleotides: TGTGCCAGCAGCATTACAGGGGTTCTTTCCTACAATGAGCAGTTCTTC. As protein: CASSITGVLSYNEQFF.

This rearrangement joins TRBV28 to TRBJ1-1; TRBD1 might be the D (5 bases). The CDR3 contains 13 residues. V dropped 3 bases and J dropped 11 bases, with 16 bases sitting between them. Germline V gene data show CDR1 as MDHEN and CDR2 as SYDVKM. The CDR3 reads CASSFRRAGKAFF. DNA of the CDR3: TGTGCCAGCAGTTTTCGGAGGGCAGGGAAGGCTTTCTTT.

The rearrangement joins TRBV15 to TRBJ2-3, with TRBD2 identical over 8 bases. In germline, CDR1 is LNHNV, CDR2 YYDKDF (reference sequence). With V trimmed by 4 bases and J by 0 bases, 12 bases remained unmatched. The CDR3 is 18 residues long. The CDR3 coding sequence is TGTGCCACCAGCAAACAAGGGAATGGCGGGGGGAGCACAGATACGCAGTATTTT. Translating it yields CATSKQGNGGGSTDTQYF.

The rearrangement links TRBV5-1 to TRBJ2-7; 8 bases match TRBD1. Germline V gene sequence: CDR1 SGHRS, CDR2 YFSETQ. The CDR3 contains 14 residues. V shed 4 bases and J 6 bases; nucleotides not matched to a gene: 9. The CDR3 is CASSPGTGFPEQYF. DNA of the CDR3: TGCGCCAGCAGCCCGGGGACAGGCTTCCCCGAGCAGTACTTC.

The V and J genes are TRBV5-8 and TRBJ2-5; a possible D gene is TRBD2 (6 bases). The CDR3 is made up of 18 amino acids. The V gene's germline CDR1 is SGHTS and CDR2 YDEGEE. Trimming stripped 4 bases from V and 3 bases from J, with 25 bases between. CDR3 DNA sequence: TGTGCCAGCAGCCGAGTTTTTGGGCTAGCGTCAGGAGAAGAGACCCAGTACTTC. Protein sequence: CASSRVFGLASGEETQYF.

The rearrangement joins TRBV15 to TRBJ2-7; possible D gene TRBD2, 6 bases. Germline values: CDR1 LNHNV, CDR2 YYDKDF (reference sequence). Trimming cost V 4 bases and J 2 bases, with 12 bases left between them. This CDR3 contains 14 residues. CDR3 DNA sequence: TGTGCCACCAGCATGGAGGGGCTAGCCTACGAGCAGTACTTC. It specifies CATSMEGLAYEQYF.

This clone was seen only a few times. This rearrangement joins TRBV29-1 to TRBJ1-1; D uncertain. The CDR3 runs 11 residues. Trimming removed 6 bases at V and 4 bases at J, with 9 bases between. CDR1 is SQVTM, CDR2 ANQGSEA, per germline. The CDR3 sequence: CSVELLTEAFF. In DNA form, the CDR3 reads TGCAGCGTGGAACTCCTCACTGAAGCTTTCTTT.

Worth noting for this clone: At one of its ends the junction is not consistent with the germline gene, which may arise from a read error. The gene calls are TRBV7-9 and TRBJ1-1; D call uncertain. The germline V gene has CDR1 SEHNR and CDR2 FQNEAQ (reference sequence). The CDR3 covers 14 residues. The CDR3 coding sequence is TGTGCCAGCAGACTGTCGGGCTCGCGGACTGAAGCTCTCTTT. This codes for CASRLSGSRTEALF.

The CDR3 loop reads CSVRDRQMNTEAFF. CDR3 DNA: TGCAGCGTTCGGGACAGACAGATGAACACTGAAGCTTTCTTT. The chain carries TRBV29-1 and TRBJ1-1; 7 bases align to TRBD1. Germline V gives CDR1 SQVTM, CDR2 ANQGSEA. Trimming cost V 5 bases and J 0 bases; bases outside gene matches: 6. This CDR3 contains 14 residues.

In its sample, this clone was seen a few times. This chain connects TRBV6-5 to TRBJ1-5; D is undetermined. This CDR3 is 14 amino acids long. Looked up from germline, CDR1 is MNHEY and CDR2 is SVGAGI. V dropped 1 base and J dropped 7 bases, with 11 bases sitting between them. The chain's CDR3 is CASSYYFGEQPQHF. The CDR3 DNA reads as TGTGCCAGCAGTTACTATTTCGGGGAGCAGCCCCAGCATTTT.